This TCR beta chain was observed in a study of shared clonotypes between healthy human individuals. Study at large: Plates per donor: three CD4 naive, three CD4 memory, two CD8 naive, one CD8 memory.

The assay was immunoSEQ multiplex PCR, and TCRdb's table has in-frame clones only and misses some. The repertoire consists of approximately 2.4 million clones, with more than 90% occurring once and the leading ten covering roughly 0.13%. Sequencing was performed on naive CD4+ T cells sorted from blood. Subset: CD45RA+ positively selected. This TCR derives from a man in his late teens or twenties in good health.

Here the CDR3 DNA reads TGTGCCAGTAGTATACAGGGCAGTCTTAACAATGAGCAGTTCTTC. Protein sequence: CASSIQGSLNNEQFF. V and J are TRBV19 and TRBJ2-1; perhaps TRBD1 as D (5 bases). The V gene lost 2 bases and the J gene lost 5 bases, with 13 bases spanning the gap. Germline CDR1 and CDR2: LNHDA and SQIVND (reference sequence). The CDR3 is made up of 15 amino acids.